A single sample gave rise to the 12 T cell receptor beta chains below, sequenced in a study of CD8+ T cells in alopecia areata. Reverse transcription of extracted RNA yielded cDNA, which provided the sequencing template. Libraries were prepared by immunoSEQ multiplex PCR; TCRdb keeps only in-frame clonotypes and omits some of them. The sample holds 45,000 to 70,000 clones; 96% are singletons and the top ten take 20% to 30%. The material was CD8+ T cells sorted from blood, obtained at week 0. Receptors originate from a human donor with alopecia areata.

This sequence joins TRBV4-2 and TRBJ2-7, with 8 bases fitting TRBD1. CDR3 length: 16 residues. Germline values: CDR1 LGHNA, CDR2 YNFKEQ. V lost 0 bases, J lost 0 bases, and 4 bases stayed unmatched. The CDR3 is CASSQEGTGYSYEQYF. The CDR3 nucleotides are TGTGCCAGCAGCCAAGAGGGGACAGGCTACTCCTACGAGCAGTACTTC.

The CDR3 DNA reads TGCGCCAGCAGCCAGAGGCAGGGTGAGGGGACCTACGAGCAGTACTTC. As protein: CASSQRQGEGTYEQYF. The J gene is TRBJ2-7, the V gene TRBV4-1, with D possibly called TRBD1 or TRBD2 (5 bases each). The CDR3 sequence is 16 residues long. V lost 3 bases and J 2 bases, leaving 17 bases between the germline ends. The V gene's germline CDR1 is MGHRA and CDR2 YSYEKL.

V usage is TRBV6-5 and J usage is TRBJ2-2; D ambiguous. V lost 2 bases, J lost 1 base, and 8 bases lay in between. The CDR3 runs 15 residues. Germline V gene sequence: CDR1 MNHEY, CDR2 SVGAGI. CDR3 in amino acids: CASSYRPENTGELFF. DNA of the CDR3: TGTGCCAGCAGTTACAGGCCGGAGAACACCGGGGAGCTGTTTTTT.

The chain uses TRBV4-2 and TRBJ2-5; 10 bases line up with TRBD2. J was trimmed by 3 bases and V by 0 bases; bases with no gene match: 4. Germline V gene sequence: CDR1 LGHNA, CDR2 YNFKEQ. CDR3 size: 16 residues. CDR3 in DNA: TGTGCCAGCAGCCAAGAGCGAGCGGGGGGGGAAGAGACCCAGTACTTC. Amino acid sequence: CASSQERAGGEETQYF.

The rearrangement uses TRBV29-1 and TRBJ1-2; 8 positions agree with TRBD1. V was clipped by 5 bases and J by 4 bases; unmatched bases: 3. Germline CDR1 reads SQVTM; CDR2 reads ANQGSEA. The CDR3 sequence is 12 residues long. The CDR3 reads CSVRTGPYGYTF. CDR3 sequence (DNA): TGCAGCGTTCGGACAGGGCCCTATGGCTACACCTTC.

This clone was counted once. The V gene is TRBV10-3, the J gene TRBJ1-2; weak D call: TRBD1 (5 bases). Trimming took 2 bases from V and 3 from J, leaving 13 bases between them. The CDR3 covers 15 residues. Germline values: CDR1 ENHRY, CDR2 SYGVKD. The CDR3 loop reads CAISEPRQTDYGYTF. The CDR3 DNA reads as TGTGCCATCAGTGAGCCAAGACAGACGGACTATGGCTACACCTTC.

The genes are TRBV6-6 and TRBJ1-2, with D perhaps matching TRBD1 (6 bases). Germline CDR1 is MNHNY and CDR2 is SVGAGI (reference sequence). Trimming shortened V by 0 bases and J by 7 bases, and 12 bases separated the two germline ends. The CDR3 has 14 amino acids. This chain's CDR3 is CASSYSARGSGYTF. In DNA form, the CDR3 reads TGTGCCAGCAGTTACTCAGCCAGGGGCTCTGGCTACACCTTC.

The chain employs TRBV4-1 and TRBJ1-6; no reliable D call. The CDR3 spans 16 residues. The V gene lost 4 bases and the J gene lost 0 bases, with 10 bases spanning the gap. CDR1 is MGHRA, CDR2 YSYEKL, per germline. This chain's CDR3 is CASSPRESSYNSPLHF. CDR3 nucleotides: TGCGCCAGCAGCCCGAGGGAAAGCTCCTATAATTCACCCCTCCACTTT.

The chain uses TRBV29-1 and TRBJ2-6; 9 bases match TRBD1. The trim removed 6 bases at V and 0 bases at J, leaving 6 bases unmatched. The germline V gene encodes CDR1 SQVTM and CDR2 ANQGSEA. There are 16 residues in the CDR3. CDR3 sequence reads: CSVAGTGSSGANVLTF. The CDR3 DNA reads as TGCAGCGTAGCCGGGACAGGGTCCTCTGGGGCCAACGTCCTGACTTTC.

This chain links TRBV13 with TRBJ2-2; D is unresolved. CDR1 is PRHDT, CDR2 FYEKMQ, per germline (reference sequence). The CDR3 length is 11 residues. Trimming cost V 3 bases and J 6 bases, with 2 bases left between them. The CDR3 DNA follows: TGTGCCAGCAGCTTTTCCGGGGAGCTGTTTTTT. Amino acids: CASSFSGELFF.

J is TRBJ1-1 and V is TRBV5-4, with 7 nucleotides matching TRBD1. V shed 4 bases and J 0 bases; nucleotides not matched to a gene: 9. CDR3 length: 16 amino acids. Germline CDR1 and CDR2: SGHNT and YYREEE (reference sequence). CDR3: CASSPTGQALNTEAFF. In DNA form, the CDR3 reads TGTGCCAGCAGCCCGACCGGACAGGCTTTGAACACTGAAGCTTTCTTT.

The rearrangement joins TRBV29-1 to TRBJ2-7; 8 nucleotides agree with TRBD2. Germline values: CDR1 SQVTM, CDR2 ANQGSEA. V was pared by 6 bases and J by 6 bases, with 10 bases of the junction left unmatched. The CDR3 totals 13 residues. The CDR3 nucleotides read TGCAGCGTCGCGGTCGGGGGGGAGACCGAGCAGTACTTC. Translation: CSVAVGGETEQYF.